This entry describes one T cell receptor beta chain. This entry comes from a study of blood T cell repertoires in COVID-19. In the study overall: The origin of the acute and convalescent COVID-19 samples was the United States, Italy and Spain. PBMCs, B-cell-depleted T cells, or T cells provided the cDNA or gDNA that made up the material.

In the original processing: Estimation of nucleated cell counts was performed using reference gene primer amplification. Method: immunoSEQ multiplex PCR; TCRdb's copy keeps in-frame clones and lacks some. The V and J calls and clone size are taken from that table; D and trimming were inferred from the DNA. Of tens of thousands of clones in the sample, less than 90% were seen once. The trim removed 6 bases at V and 5 bases at J, leaving 5 bases unmatched. The CDR3 has 14 amino acids. The V gene's germline CDR1 is MNHEY and CDR2 SVGAGI. The source of this sequence is a man at least 80 years old with active COVID-19. This chain joins TRBV6-5 and TRBJ2-2; 8 nucleotides match TRBD1. Sequencing was done on a sample of peripheral blood. CDR3 protein: CASRPGGITGELFF. As DNA, the CDR3 is TGTGCCAGCAGGCCAGGGGGCATTACCGGGGAGCTGTTTTTT.